The following is a TCR beta chain sequence with its context. The repertoire was sequenced with immunoSEQ multiplex PCR; TCRdb's copy has only in-frame clones and lacks some. The data contain around 220,000 clones, more than 80% of them singletons. The source of the sample is a study of blood T cell repertoires in COVID-19. Source material: peripheral blood. The TCR was taken from a woman at least 80 years old with COVID-19, enrolled during active disease.

The CDR3 protein is CASSSSGMGDTQYF. The CDR3 nucleotides are TGTGCCAGCAGCTCTAGCGGGATGGGAGATACGCAGTATTTT. The rearrangement links TRBV7-3 to TRBJ2-3, with TRBD2 identical over 9 bases. Germline V gene sequence: CDR1 SGHTA, CDR2 FQGTGA. The CDR3 is 14 amino acids. J was trimmed by 5 bases and V by 4 bases; bases with no gene match: 4.